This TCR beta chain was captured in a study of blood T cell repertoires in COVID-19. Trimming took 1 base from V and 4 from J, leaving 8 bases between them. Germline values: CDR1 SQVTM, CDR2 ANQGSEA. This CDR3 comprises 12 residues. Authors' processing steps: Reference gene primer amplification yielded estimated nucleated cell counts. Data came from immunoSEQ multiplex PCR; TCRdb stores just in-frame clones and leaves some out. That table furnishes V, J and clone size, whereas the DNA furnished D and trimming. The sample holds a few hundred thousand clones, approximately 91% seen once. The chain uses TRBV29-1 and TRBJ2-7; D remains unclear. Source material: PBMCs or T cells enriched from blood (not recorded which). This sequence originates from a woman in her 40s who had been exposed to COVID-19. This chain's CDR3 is CSVEGLFYEQYF. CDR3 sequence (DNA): TGCAGCGTTGAAGGTCTTTTTTACGAGCAGTACTTC.